Shown below are 32 T cell receptor beta chains from a single sample sequenced in a study of post-analysis software for immune sequencing data. Their specific antigens are unknown. Unique molecular identifiers tagged the TCR beta cDNA libraries. In TCRdb, the PCR reads were re-called with MiXCR into one record per CDR3 protein. The repertoire holds 750,000 to 950,000 distinct CDR3 sequences, with about 53% as singletons. General study results and limits: The study found TRBV5-6, TRBV5-1 and TRBV20-1 among a handful of TRBV segments more frequent in patients than controls.

Input material: blood. The receptors were sampled from a girl aged 5-17 years with multiple sclerosis.

This sequence joins TRBV29-1 and TRBJ2-1, with 10 bases lining up with TRBD2. Germline-derived CDR1 and CDR2 are SQVTM and ANQGSEA. The CDR3 length is 12 residues. J lost 7 bases, V lost 7 bases, and 4 bases had no gene match. The CDR3 region has the DNA TGCAGCGGGAGGACTAGCGGAAATGAGCAGTTCTTC. This codes for CSGRTSGNEQFF.

The chain has TRBV15 and TRBJ2-1, with 9 nucleotides matching TRBD1. The CDR3 length is 16 residues. V shed 1 base and J 4 bases; nucleotides not matched to a gene: 5. Germline CDR1 reads LNHNV; CDR2 reads YYDKDF (reference sequence). DNA for the CDR3: TGTGCCACCAGCAGAGGTACCGGGACAGGGTACAATGAGCAGTTCTTC. Translating gives CATSRGTGTGYNEQFF.

The chain uses TRBV7-8 and TRBJ2-7, with a weak D call TRBD1 (6 bases). V lost 1 base and J 3 bases, leaving 19 bases between the germline ends. This CDR3 is 17 amino acids long. Looked up from germline, CDR1 is SGHVS and CDR2 is FQNEAQ. The CDR3 nucleotides read TGTGCCAGCAGCTTAGGTTTCCCCGGGACAAACCTCTACGAGCAGTACTTC. Translated: CASSLGFPGTNLYEQYF.

The rearrangement links TRBV2 to TRBJ2-7; D is unclear. Trimming removed 2 bases at V and 0 bases at J, with 5 bases between. The CDR3 has 13 residues. CDR1 SNHLY and CDR2 FYNNEI come from the germline V gene. CDR3 coding DNA: TGTGCCAGCAGTGAAAGGAACTCCTACGAGCAGTACTTC. Its translation is CASSERNSYEQYF.

This clonotype has only a few counts. The V gene is TRBV10-3, the J gene TRBJ2-1; 7 nucleotides match TRBD2. Germline-derived CDR1 and CDR2 are ENHRY and SYGVKD. V lost 7 bases and J lost 6; bases outside the gene matches: 12. CDR3 length: 15 amino acids. CDR3 coding DNA: TGTGCCATCACCCCATTTGGCGGGAGTACCAATGAGCAGTTCTTC. Its translation is CAITPFGGSTNEQFF.

The chain carries TRBV6-5 and TRBJ2-5; D gene uncertain. Germline assignment: CDR1 MNHEY and CDR2 SVGAGI. The CDR3 runs 14 residues. Trimming cost V 2 bases and J 2 bases, with 9 bases left between them. This CDR3 reads CASSYTATQETQYF. DNA for the CDR3: TGTGCCAGCAGTTACACAGCGACTCAAGAGACCCAGTACTTC.

The chain combines TRBV2 with TRBJ2-4; TRBD1 aligns across 9 bases. Germline V gene data show CDR1 as SNHLY and CDR2 as FYNNEI. With V trimmed by 7 bases and J by 2 bases, 18 bases remained unmatched. CDR3 length: 19 amino acids. The CDR3 DNA reads as TGTGCCAGCATTAACCTCGGCCCGGGACAGGGAAAGACCAAAAACATTCAGTACTTC. Translated: CASINLGPGQGKTKNIQYF.

In regard to this clonotype: The junction differs from germline at one of its ends, possibly a read error. This rearrangement joins TRBV4-2 to TRBJ2-3, with 8 bases fitting TRBD1. CDR1 is LGHNA and CDR2 is YNFKEQ in the germline V gene. The CDR3 length is 16 residues. The CDR3 reads CTSSQGDRGRLDTQYF. Here the CDR3 DNA reads TGTACCAGCAGCCAAGGCGACAGGGGAAGGTTAGATACGCAGTATTTT.

This clonotype was counted once. The chain joins TRBV6-5 to TRBJ1-4; D unresolved. V shed 0 bases and J shed 4 bases, with 6 bases lying between them. In germline, CDR1 is MNHEY, CDR2 SVGAGI. CDR3 size: 14 residues. The CDR3 sequence: CASSYSQYNEKLFF. The CDR3 DNA reads TGTGCCAGCAGTTACTCACAGTATAATGAAAAACTGTTTTTT.

The V call is TRBV10-3, the J call TRBJ2-5, with 14 bases aligning to TRBD2. Germline lookup yields CDR1 ENHRY and CDR2 SYGVKD. J gave up 4 bases and V 7 bases, and 11 bases lay outside the gene matches. This CDR3 contains 17 residues. CDR3 residues: CAIKDFAGTSGGETQYF. DNA of the CDR3: TGTGCCATCAAGGACTTCGCCGGGACTAGCGGGGGAGAGACCCAGTACTTC.

V usage is TRBV20-1 and J usage is TRBJ1-2; 9 nucleotides agree with TRBD1. V lost 5 bases, J lost 3 bases, and 7 bases stayed unmatched. The CDR3 covers 14 residues. Germline CDR1 DFQATT, CDR2 SNEGSKA (reference sequence). The CDR3 loop reads CSAPGTGMHYGYTF. For the CDR3, the DNA is TGCAGTGCTCCAGGGACAGGGATGCACTATGGCTACACCTTC.

This chain links TRBV29-1 with TRBJ2-1, with D possibly being TRBD1 (5 bases). Germline CDR1 reads SQVTM; CDR2 reads ANQGSEA. The V and J ends lost 4 bases and 0 bases respectively, with 16 bases between them. CDR3 length: 16 amino acids. CDR3 sequence reads: CSVAGRGLNSYNEQFF. In DNA form, the CDR3 reads TGCAGCGTTGCTGGAAGGGGCTTAAACTCCTACAATGAGCAGTTCTTC.

This clonotype came up a few times. J is TRBJ1-1 and V is TRBV29-1, with a tentative D call TRBD1 (6 bases). Germline loops: CDR1 SQVTM, CDR2 ANQGSEA. There are 13 residues in the CDR3. V was clipped by 4 bases and J by 0 bases, with 9 bases between them. The CDR3 reads CSVVRGMNTEAFF. CDR3 in DNA: TGCAGCGTTGTTAGGGGGATGAACACTGAAGCTTTCTTT.

This clonotype was detected a few times. This chain's CDR3 is CASSLRPGQGAVEQYF. For the CDR3, the DNA is TGCGCCAGCAGCCTGCGACCGGGACAGGGGGCGGTTGAGCAGTACTTC. The genes are TRBV5-1 and TRBJ2-7, with TRBD1 identical over 12 bases. This CDR3 is 16 amino acids long. The V gene end was trimmed by 4 bases and the J gene end by 7 bases; junction bases not matched to a gene: 12. Germline CDR1 is SGHRS and CDR2 is YFSETQ.

The chain links TRBV20-1 to TRBJ2-7, with D hard to call. The J call may not be correct, given that the DNA end is closer to TRBJ2-5. In germline, CDR1 is DFQATT, CDR2 SNEGSKA (reference sequence). The CDR3 loop spans 14 amino acids. As DNA, the CDR3 is TGCAGTGCTAGAGATCGGGTCAAGCAAGAGACCCAGTACTTC. Encoded protein: CSARDRVKQETQYF.

There are a few counts of this clonotype. This chain joins TRBV12-3 or TRBV12-4 and TRBJ1-5; a weak D match, TRBD1 (5 bases). The CDR3 has 15 amino acids. Trimming removed 3 bases from V and 9 bases from J, with 18 bases in between. The CDR3 loop is CASSLVGRVYRPQHF. CDR3 in DNA: TGTGCCAGCAGTTTGGTTGGCAGGGTTTATCGGCCCCAGCATTTT.

In its sample, this clonotype was seen once. The chain recombines TRBV5-1 with TRBJ2-7; 9 bases line up with TRBD1. Germline V CDR1 and CDR2: SGHRS, YFSETQ. V dropped 4 bases and J dropped 3; count of bases not matched to a gene: 5. The CDR3 is made up of 14 amino acids. CDR3 DNA sequence: TGCGCCAGCAGCAACGGACAGGGGAACTACGAGCAGTACTTC. It translates to CASSNGQGNYEQYF.

The V gene is TRBV20-1, the J gene TRBJ2-1, with TRBD2 identical over 10 bases. The trim removed 3 bases at V and 9 bases at J, leaving 8 bases unmatched. This CDR3 is 14 amino acids long. Germline V CDR1 and CDR2: DFQATT, SNEGSKA (reference sequence). The CDR3 region has the DNA TGCAGTGCTAGGGGGGAAGCGGGGGGGCGTGAGCAGTTCTTC. Amino acid sequence: CSARGEAGGREQFF.

The chain has TRBV29-1 and TRBJ2-7; D call uncertain. There are 11 residues in the CDR3. The V gene lost 4 bases and the J gene lost 3 bases, with 7 bases spanning the gap. From germline, CDR1 is SQVTM and CDR2 ANQGSEA. CDR3 region: CSVVVGYEQYF. The DNA for the CDR3 is TGCAGCGTTGTGGTTGGCTACGAGCAGTACTTC.

The rearrangement links TRBV29-1 to TRBJ2-3; 9 bases line up with TRBD2. The trim removed 5 bases at V and 3 bases at J, leaving 6 bases unmatched. The germline CDR1 and CDR2 sequences are SQVTM and ANQGSEA. The CDR3 has 14 residues. The CDR3 DNA reads TGCAGCGTTTGTAGCGGGAGTGGTACAGATACGCAGTATTTT. This gives the protein CSVCSGSGTDTQYF.

This clonotype was counted between two and nine times. The rearrangement links TRBV12-3 or TRBV12-4 to TRBJ2-7; weak D call: TRBD2 (6 bases). The V end lost 2 bases, the J end lost 0 bases, and 11 bases lay between the germline ends. The CDR3 runs to 15 residues. CDR3 sequence (DNA): TGTGCCAGCAGTTTAAGTCCCGGGAGCTCCTACGAGCAGTACTTC. It specifies CASSLSPGSSYEQYF.

V and J are TRBV12-3 or TRBV12-4 and TRBJ1-1; 7 nucleotides line up with TRBD1. The CDR3 spans 13 residues. With V trimmed by 11 bases and J by 4 bases, 10 bases remained unmatched. The CDR3 sequence: CAAGGYDSTEAFF. The CDR3 DNA follows: TGTGCCGCAGGGGGTTATGATTCCACTGAAGCTTTCTTT.

The V and J genes are TRBV12-3 or TRBV12-4 and TRBJ2-3; D uncertain. The CDR3 length is 13 residues. The V end lost 8 bases, the J end lost 2 bases, and 11 bases lay between the germline ends. DNA of the CDR3: TGTGCCAGCCGACCGACGTTCACAGATACGCAGTATTTT. The encoded protein is CASRPTFTDTQYF.

This clonotype was found a few times. This chain links TRBV4-1 with TRBJ2-5; perhaps D is TRBD1 or TRBD2 (5 bases each). The CDR3 sequence is 14 residues long. CDR1 MGHRA and CDR2 YSYEKL come from the germline V gene. The V end was cut by 3 bases, the J end by 5 bases, with 13 bases between. The CDR3 region is CASSQTGLGETQYF. The CDR3 nucleotides are TGCGCCAGCAGCCAGACGGGGCTGGGTGAGACCCAGTACTTC.

V usage is TRBV4-1 and J usage is TRBJ2-7, with TRBD2 matching 8 bases. Germline assignment: CDR1 MGHRA and CDR2 YSYEKL. The CDR3 loop spans 15 amino acids. V dropped 2 bases and J dropped 5; count of bases not matched to a gene: 8. The DNA of the CDR3 is TGCGCCAGCAGCCAACCGGGACTAGGACCCCACGAGCAGTACTTC. This gives the protein CASSQPGLGPHEQYF.

The chain joins TRBV5-1 to TRBJ2-1, with unresolved D. The V end lost 0 bases, the J end lost 8 bases, and 15 bases lay between the germline ends. This CDR3 is 15 amino acids long. Per germline, CDR1 SGHRS and CDR2 YFSETQ. The CDR3 spells CASSLGSVTWDEQFF. CDR3 DNA sequence: TGCGCCAGCAGCTTGGGCTCGGTTACGTGGGATGAGCAGTTCTTC.

This clonotype has only one observation. This chain links TRBV12-3 or TRBV12-4 with TRBJ2-7, with D perhaps matching TRBD1 or TRBD2 (6 bases each). Trimming took 5 bases from V and 2 from J, leaving 19 bases between them. CDR3 length: 16 residues. The CDR3: CASSPGLRGQTYEQYF. In DNA, the CDR3 is TGTGCCAGCAGTCCGGGACTCAGGGGCCAAACCTACGAGCAGTACTTC.

The rearrangement uses TRBV5-1 and TRBJ2-3; D is perhaps TRBD1 or TRBD2 (5 bases each). Trimming stripped 4 bases from V and 6 bases from J, with 9 bases between. Germline V gene lookup returns CDR1 SGHRS and CDR2 YFSETQ. The CDR3 runs 12 residues. The CDR3 loop reads CASSMGTDTQYF. The CDR3 DNA reads as TGCGCCAGCAGCATGGGGACGGATACGCAGTATTTT.

This clonotype was observed a few times. The rearrangement links TRBV18 to TRBJ2-7; no firm D call. Per germline, CDR1 KGHSH and CDR2 LQKENI. CDR3 length: 12 residues. The V end was cut by 6 bases, the J end by 0 bases, with 6 bases between. CDR3 DNA sequence: TGTGCCAGCTCGGTCCGCTCCTACGAGCAGTACTTC. As protein: CASSVRSYEQYF.

This clonotype was counted only a few times. The gene calls are TRBV25-1 and TRBJ2-6, with 7 bases fitting TRBD1. The CDR3 contains 16 residues. V was pared by 6 bases and J by 1 base, with 6 bases of the junction left unmatched. The germline CDR1 and CDR2 sequences are MGHDK and SYGVNS. CDR3 bases: TGTGCCAGCAGCAACAGGGGTTGGTCTGGGGCCAACGTCCTGACTTTC. Translating gives CASSNRGWSGANVLTF.

V usage is TRBV6-5 and J usage is TRBJ2-3; D is unclear. Germline V gene lookup returns CDR1 MNHEY and CDR2 SVGAGI. V lost 6 bases and J 4 bases, leaving 11 bases between the germline ends. This CDR3 spans 13 amino acids. The CDR3 nucleotides read TGTGCCAGCAGAGTTATAGGCGCAGATACGCAGTATTTT. Encoded protein: CASRVIGADTQYF.

This clonotype was counted between two and nine times. The chain couples TRBV18 to TRBJ2-4; TRBD1 is a possible D gene (6 bases). The germline gives CDR1 KGHSH, CDR2 LQKENI. V was shortened by 6 bases and J by 6 bases, with 15 bases between the two germline ends. CDR3 length: 14 residues. CDR3 region: CASSKQGLGNIQYF. The CDR3 bases are TGTGCCAGCTCCAAACAGGGCCTCGGAAACATTCAGTACTTC.